The clone carrying this T cell receptor beta chain was seen only once. This record belongs to a study of blood T cell repertoires in COVID-19. About the study: Italy, Spain and the United States were the sources of the convalescent and acute COVID-19 samples.

Trimming took 3 bases from V and 0 from J; bases not matched to a gene: 6. CDR1 is SGDLS, CDR2 YYNGEE, per germline. This CDR3 contains 16 residues. Donors in Cohort 3 who had recovered were those with two negative PCRs, healthcare professional clearance, or resolution of their symptoms. Method: immunoSEQ multiplex PCR; TCRdb's copy keeps in-frame clones and lacks some. Of roughly 400,000 clones detected, approximately 87% appear once; the ten largest clones hold approximately 9.3%. The chain carries TRBV9 and TRBJ2-3; TRBD2 matches at 8 bases. The origin of this receptor is a woman aged 45-65 years who had recovered from COVID-19. The sequencing input was PBMCs or T cells enriched from blood (not recorded which). The CDR3 reads CASSETSGSSTDTQYF. In DNA, the CDR3 is TGTGCCAGCAGCGAAACTAGCGGCTCTAGCACAGATACGCAGTATTTT.